A single sample is the source of the 8 T cell receptor beta chains below, sequenced in a study of CD8 T cells in ankylosing spondylitis. TCRdb recomputed calls from the 5' RACE reads with MiXCR, one row per CDR3 protein. The table shows some 300,000 distinct CDR3 sequences, with less than 25% occurring only once. Sequencing was carried out using blood, either unsorted or a sorted T cell fraction (not recorded which). The receptors were gathered from a female donor with ankylosing spondylitis or in good health (not recorded which).

This clonotype appeared a few times. This rearrangement joins TRBV21-1 to TRBJ1-1. TRBV21-1 is flagged as a pseudogene. This CDR3 has 10 residues. The CDR3 nucleotides read TGTGCCAGCAATTGGGCTGAAGCTTTCTTT. Protein: CASNWAEAFF.

This clonotype was observed a few times. The rearrangement joins TRBV6-2 or TRBV6-3 to TRBJ1-1; D possibly corresponds to TRBD1 (5 bases). V lost 8 bases to trimming and J lost 1 base, with 11 bases between them. This CDR3 comprises 13 residues. Germline V lookup: CDR1 MNHEY, CDR2 SVGEGT. CDR3 nucleotides: TGTGCCAGCTTTAGCGGGGGGAACACTGAAGCTTTCTTT. Translation gives CASFSGGNTEAFF.

This chain joins TRBV12-3 or TRBV12-4 and TRBJ2-6, with 7 bases matching TRBD2. Trimming took 2 bases from V and 2 from J; bases not matched to a gene: 12. This CDR3 has 19 residues. CDR3 in amino acids: CASSLQVRARGAGANVLTF. The CDR3 DNA is TGTGCCAGCAGTTTACAGGTCCGGGCCCGGGGGGCTGGGGCCAACGTCCTGACTTTC.

The sample holds a few counts of this clonotype. The chain uses TRBV6-2 or TRBV6-3 and TRBJ2-1; the D is unclear. This CDR3 is 12 amino acids long. Trimming left V 6 bases short and J 9 bases short, with 12 bases between. The germline V gene encodes CDR1 MNHEY and CDR2 SVGEGT. CDR3 coding DNA: TGTGCCAGCAGAAACTGGGCTGGTGAGCAGTTCTTC. Protein product: CASRNWAGEQFF.

The sample holds many counts of this clonotype. The genes are TRBV6-6 and TRBJ2-1; D is uncertain. V was pared by 7 bases and J by 10 bases, with 17 bases between. The germline CDR1 and CDR2 sequences are MNHNY and SVGAGI (reference sequence). This CDR3 comprises 13 residues. For the CDR3, the DNA is TGTGCCAGCATCCCGACTCCAGGCAGCGAGCAGTTCTTC. This encodes CASIPTPGSEQFF.

CDR3 coding DNA: TGTGCCAGCAGCTTAGGTGTTATCACAGATACGCAGTATTTT. Residues: CASSLGVITDTQYF. The gene calls are TRBV7-2 and TRBJ2-3; D is unresolved. This CDR3 is built from 14 residues. CDR1 and CDR2 from the germline V gene are SGHTA and FQGNSA. The ends were cut back, 1 base at V and 2 bases at J, with 7 bases in the middle. The variable domain in full, completed from reference TRBV7-2 and TRBJ2-3, reads GAGVSQSPSNKVTEKGKDVELRCDPISGHTALYWYRQSLGQGLEFLIYFQGNSAPDKSGLPSDRFSAERTGGSVSTLTIQRTQQEDSAVYLCASSLGVITDTQYFGPGTRLTVL.

This clonotype has a count of ten or more. J is TRBJ2-5 and V is TRBV7-6; no definite D call. This CDR3 is built from 14 residues. V lost 0 bases and J 2 bases, leaving 7 bases between the germline ends. Germline CDR1 SGHVS, CDR2 FNYEAQ. In nucleotides, the CDR3 is TGTGCCAGCAGCTTAGCTGCAGTACAAGAGACCCAGTACTTC. Translation gives CASSLAAVQETQYF.

This clonotype has at least ten counts. J is TRBJ2-5 and V is TRBV20-1; D ambiguous. Per germline, CDR1 DFQATT and CDR2 SNEGSKA (reference sequence). V lost 0 bases and J 5 bases, leaving 25 bases between the germline ends. The CDR3 consists of 18 residues. CDR3 protein: CSARDRLAETHLRETQYF. The CDR3 bases are TGCAGTGCTAGAGATAGGCTCGCGGAGACCCATCTGAGGGAGACCCAGTACTTC.